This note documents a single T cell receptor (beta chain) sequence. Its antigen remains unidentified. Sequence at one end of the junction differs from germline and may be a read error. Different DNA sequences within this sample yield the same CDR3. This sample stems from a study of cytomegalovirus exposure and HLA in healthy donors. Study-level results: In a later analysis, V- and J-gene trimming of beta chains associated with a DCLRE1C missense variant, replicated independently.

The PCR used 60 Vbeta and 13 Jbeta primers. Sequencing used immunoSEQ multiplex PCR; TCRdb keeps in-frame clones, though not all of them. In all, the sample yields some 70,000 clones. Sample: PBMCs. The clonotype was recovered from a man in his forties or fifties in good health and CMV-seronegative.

CDR3 sequence (DNA): TGTGCCAGCAGTTACCTTATGGGGCAGGGCACTGAGGCTTTCTTT. Translated, it gives CASSYLMGQGTEAFF. The chain has TRBV6-5 and TRBJ1-1, with a possible D match to TRBD1 (5 bases). The CDR3 length is 15 residues. Germline-derived CDR1 and CDR2 are MNHEY and SVGAGI.